This T cell receptor (beta chain) was sequenced in a study of T cell clonotyping in hematopoietic cell transplantation. Study-wide findings and caveats: Broader posttransplant TCR repertoire diversity was predicted by graft donor and pretransplant recipient Inverse Simpson Index values.

Germline CDR1 MGHRA, CDR2 YSYEKL. Between the trimmed V and J ends, which lost 3 bases and 6 bases, there was a span of 20 bases. This CDR3 is 17 amino acids long. Using immunoSEQ multiplex PCR, the repertoire was profiled, and TCRdb retains in-frame clones only, with some absent. The sample holds several thousand clones, around 80% seen once. This clone has a handful of counts. Its antigen is currently unknown. The receptor comes from a male patient aged 70 to 79 who had an allogeneic stem cell transplant from an unrelated donor, so T cells may come from the graft donor. Some clones in this sample may be carry-over from other donors' samples. This chain joins TRBV4-1 and TRBJ2-2, with D tentatively TRBD2 (6 bases). The source was peripheral blood mononuclear cells, collected 180 days after allogeneic stem cell transplant. DNA for the CDR3: TGCGCCAGCAGCCAGACCGGGGCGCAACCGGGGGCCGGGGAGCTGTTTTTT. Protein product: CASSQTGAQPGAGELFF.